The rows below give T cell receptor beta chains drawn from one sample of a study of shared clonotypes between healthy human individuals. Here immunoSEQ multiplex PCR was the method, and the copy in TCRdb shows in-frame clones only, minus some. The sample has some 2.3 million clones; 90% to 95% are singletons. Material: naive CD4+ T cells from PBMCs. The source of these receptors is a man aged 18 to 30 in good health. Some clones in this sample may be carry-over from other donors' samples. Both conserved end residues are part of each CDR3. The order of the fields is V gene, D gene, CDR3 length, J gene, clone size, CDR3 protein, CDR3 DNA. A D gene is named only where the DNA matches it firmly. Clone size, where shown, is once, few, many, or a class for clones that have expanded.

TRBV7-9	.	15	TRBJ1-2	.	CASSLVSAGRDGYTF	TGTGCCAGCAGCTTAGTCTCGGCAGGGAGGGATGGCTACACCTTC
TRBV6-1	TRBD2	14	TRBJ2-3	.	CATFFGGGTDTQYF	TGTGCCACCTTTTTTGGGGGGGGCACAGATACGCAGTATTTT
TRBV27	.	13	TRBJ2-7	.	CASSFWGAYEQYF	TGTGCCAGCAGTTTCTGGGGCGCCTACGAGCAGTACTTC
TRBV6-1	TRBD1	15	TRBJ2-7	.	CASSEGTGYPYEQYF	TGTGCCAGCAGTGAAGGGACAGGGTACCCCTACGAGCAGTACTTC
TRBV5-5	TRBD2	16	TRBJ2-3	.	CASSSGLAGVTDTQYF	TGTGCCAGCAGCTCAGGACTAGCGGGAGTCACAGATACGCAGTATTTT
TRBV5-5	.	16	TRBJ2-7	.	CASRSQGWPSSYEQYF	TGTGCCAGCAGATCTCAGGGGTGGCCGAGCTCCTACGAGCAGTACTTC
TRBV5-7	.	15	TRBJ2-4	.	CASSLTWLAKNIQYF	TGTGCCAGCAGCTTGACGTGGTTAGCCAAAAACATTCAGTACTTC
TRBV4-1	.	16	TRBJ2-7	.	CASSQTPDVAAYEQYF	TGCGCCAGCAGCCAGACCCCGGATGTGGCGGCCTACGAGCAGTACTTC
TRBV2	.	12	TRBJ2-2	.	CASKILAGELFF	TGTGCCAGCAAAATTTTGGCCGGGGAGCTGTTTTTT
TRBV25-1	.	16	TRBJ2-5	.	CASSESIGTVQETQYF	TGTGCCAGCAGTGAATCTATCGGAACAGTGCAAGAGACCCAGTACTTC
TRBV7-2	.	15	TRBJ2-7	.	CASSLEAGPSYEQYF	TGTGCCAGCAGCTTAGAGGCGGGCCCCTCCTACGAGCAGTACTTC
TRBV11-2	TRBD2	13	TRBJ2-1	.	CASSPLEREEQFF	TGTGCCAGCAGCCCTCTCGAGCGGGAGGAGCAGTTCTTC
TRBV5-4	.	13	TRBJ1-1	.	CASSLRTDGEAFF	TGTGCCAGCAGCTTGCGGACCGACGGAGAAGCTTTCTTT
TRBV2	.	13	TRBJ2-5	.	CASSEALSVTQYF	TGTGCCAGCAGTGAAGCGCTGTCGGTGACCCAGTACTTC
TRBV18	.	14	TRBJ2-7	.	CASSPGAGPYEQYF	TGTGCCAGCTCACCGGGGGCCGGCCCCTACGAGCAGTACTTC
TRBV7-2	TRBD1	15	TRBJ2-5	.	CASSLAGQGVETQYF	TGTGCCAGCAGCTTAGCGGGACAGGGGGTAGAGACCCAGTACTTC
TRBV7-3	.	13	TRBJ2-2	once	CASSGGPTGELFF	TGTGCCAGCAGCGGAGGGCCGACCGGGGAGCTGTTTTTT
TRBV19	TRBD2	15	TRBJ2-5	.	CASKIAGGPLETQYF	TGTGCCAGTAAAATAGCGGGAGGGCCTCTAGAGACCCAGTACTTC
TRBV29-1	TRBD1	11	TRBJ2-7	.	CSTWDSGEQYF	TGCAGCACCTGGGACAGTGGTGAGCAGTACTTC
TRBV13	TRBD2	16	TRBJ2-7	.	CASSLSPSGRPYEQYF	TGTGCCAGCAGCTTAAGTCCTAGCGGGAGGCCCTACGAGCAGTACTTC
TRBV4-1	.	14	TRBJ2-4	.	CASSQDPLDDIQYF	TGCGCCAGCAGCCAAGATCCCCTAGATGACATTCAGTACTTC
TRBV5-1	.	15	TRBJ1-1	once	CASSEGIFLNTEAFF	TGCGCCAGCAGCGAGGGGATTTTTCTGAACACTGAAGCTTTCTTT
TRBV19	.	17	TRBJ1-2	.	CASSLLPRLQASGGYTF	TGTGCCAGTAGTCTCCTCCCCCGGTTACAGGCCAGCGGTGGCTACACCTTC
TRBV5-1	.	15	TRBJ2-3	.	CASSLRDSPQDTQYF	TGCGCCAGCAGCCTCCGGGACTCCCCCCAAGATACGCAGTATTTT
TRBV6-5	.	13	TRBJ1-1	few	CASSSSGGTEAFF	TGTGCCAGCAGTTCCTCGGGAGGCACTGAAGCTTTCTTT
TRBV6-6	TRBD1	14	TRBJ2-7	.	CASSPGTGGVEQYF	TGTGCCAGCAGTCCCGGGACAGGGGGCGTCGAGCAGTACTTC
TRBV6-5	.	13	TRBJ2-1	.	CASSYWDGGEQFF	TGTGCCAGCAGTTACTGGGACGGCGGAGAGCAGTTCTTC
TRBV9	.	17	TRBJ1-3	.	CASSVARAGISGNTIYF	TGTGCCAGCAGCGTAGCTAGGGCAGGGATCTCTGGAAACACCATATATTTT
TRBV7-2	TRBD2	15	TRBJ2-3	.	CASSQGLATTDTQYF	TGTGCCAGCAGCCAGGGACTAGCAACCACAGATACGCAGTATTTT
TRBV5-1	.	13	TRBJ1-1	.	CASSLTENTEAFF	TGCGCCAGCAGCTTGACAGAGAACACTGAAGCTTTCTTT
TRBV6-5	.	15	TRBJ1-5	.	CASSPNRIGNQPQHF	TGTGCCAGCAGTCCCAACCGGATTGGCAATCAGCCCCAGCATTTT
TRBV28	.	13	TRBJ1-1	.	CASRGLGNTEAFF	TGTGCCAGCAGGGGACTTGGGAACACTGAAGCTTTCTTT
TRBV7-9	.	14	TRBJ2-1	.	CASSLRGLVNEQFF	TGTGCCAGCAGCTTAAGGGGTTTAGTCAATGAGCAGTTCTTC
TRBV28	TRBD2	16	TRBJ2-1	.	CASSFSGKSSYNEQFF	TGTGCCAGCAGTTTCAGCGGGAAGAGCTCCTACAATGAGCAGTTCTTC